The sequence of this TCR beta chain was determined in a study of T cells after posttransplantation cyclophosphamide. Study findings and constraints: Later blood repertoires were often dominated by clones from the donor CD8+ memory compartment. TRB overlap between skin or GI tissue T cells and blood was limited. TRB clonality was highly associated with recipient CMV seropositivity and reactivation.

The germline V and J ends were trimmed by 4 bases and 3 bases, with 7 bases remaining between them. Germline V gene data show CDR1 as MGHRA and CDR2 as YSYEKL. There are 12 residues in the CDR3. Only in-frame clones appear in the TCRdb table, and some are missing; sequencing was by immunoSEQ multiplex PCR. This sample has some 17,000 clones, each found more than once. This clone appeared many times. Its antigen remains unknown. Treatment was busulfan-fludarabine conditioning, a marrow graft, and cyclophosphamide on days +3 and +4. This TCR was recovered from a female patient aged 30-39 years who received an allogeneic stem cell transplant from a related donor, was CMV-positive, and had no GVHD. Part of the T cell pool may stem from the graft donor. This rearrangement joins TRBV4-1 to TRBJ2-7; D might be TRBD2 (5 bases). Sequencing used PBMCs, obtained after allogeneic stem cell transplant with posttransplant cyclophosphamide. The CDR3 DNA is TGCGCCAGCAGCCCTGCGGGCTACGAGCAGTACTTC. It yields the protein CASSPAGYEQYF.